A single sample is the source of the 30 T cell receptor beta chains below, sequenced in a study of T cell responses to AZD1222 COVID-19 vaccine. Produced via immunoSEQ multiplex PCR; TCRdb's table is partial and in-frame only. Here the sample spans over 140,000 clones, roughly 92% being singletons. The specimen comprised peripheral blood, sampled on day 0 of AZD1222 vaccination. The source is an adult in good health.

This clone was observed a handful of times. The chain uses TRBV18 and TRBJ1-3; 9 nucleotides align to TRBD1. The germline gives CDR1 KGHSH, CDR2 LQKENI. The CDR3 runs to 17 residues. The V segment lost 3 bases and the J segment 0 bases; nucleotides outside the gene matches: 6. The CDR3 here is CASSPPGTGSSGNTIYF. In DNA, the CDR3 is TGTGCCAGCTCACCGCCCGGGACAGGGAGCTCTGGAAACACCATATATTTT.

The chain has TRBV19 and TRBJ2-7, with 8 bases lining up with TRBD1. The CDR3 consists of 14 residues. V dropped 3 bases and J dropped 6; count of bases not matched to a gene: 7. The germline gives CDR1 LNHDA, CDR2 SQIVND (reference sequence). The DNA of the CDR3 is TGTGCCAGTAGTATGCGGCAGGGGGCCTTCGAGCAGTACTTC. Translation gives CASSMRQGAFEQYF. Full variable domain (missing parts from reference TRBV19 and TRBJ2-7): DGGITQSPKYLFRKEGQNVTLSCEQNLNHDAMYWYRQDPGQGLRLIYYSQIVNDFQKGDIAEGYSVSREKKESFPLTVTSAQKNPTAFYLCASSMRQGAFEQYFGPGTRLTVT.

The chain is built from TRBV9 and TRBJ2-3, with D hard to call. V lost 4 bases to trimming and J lost 8 bases, with 14 bases between them. CDR3 size: 13 residues. The germline V gene encodes CDR1 SGDLS and CDR2 YYNGEE. This chain's CDR3 is CASSPDPIPTQYF. DNA for the CDR3: TGTGCCAGCAGCCCAGATCCGATTCCTACGCAGTATTTT.

V and J are TRBV7-2 and TRBJ1-5; perhaps TRBD1 as D (5 bases). The CDR3 loop spans 14 amino acids. Germline values: CDR1 SGHTA, CDR2 FQGNSA. V lost 1 base and J 3 bases, leaving 7 bases between the germline ends. The CDR3 sequence is CASSLVGDNQPQHF. The CDR3 DNA follows: TGTGCCAGCAGCTTAGTAGGGGACAATCAGCCCCAGCATTTT.

The chain recombines TRBV16 with TRBJ1-5; 9 nucleotides align to TRBD1. After removal of 4 bases from V and 1 base from J, the junction contained 11 bases not matched to a gene. Germline-derived CDR1 and CDR2 are KGHSY and FQNENV. This CDR3 has 18 residues. The CDR3: CASSRRGTGTLSNQPQHF. The CDR3 DNA reads TGTGCCAGCAGCCGGCGGGGGACAGGGACCCTCAGCAATCAGCCCCAGCATTTT.

The V and J genes are TRBV5-5 and TRBJ2-5, with 10 bases lining up with TRBD2. V lost 6 bases, J lost 5 bases, and 10 bases stayed unmatched. The CDR3 is 15 amino acids. The germline gives CDR1 SGHKS, CDR2 YYEKEE (reference sequence). CDR3 region: CASNRAGGPGETQYF. The DNA of the CDR3 is TGTGCCAGCAACAGAGCGGGGGGGCCCGGGGAGACCCAGTACTTC.

The chain links TRBV7-8 to TRBJ1-1; no definite D call. Germline lookup yields CDR1 SGHVS and CDR2 FQNEAQ. V was clipped by 2 bases and J by 2 bases, with 9 bases between them. This CDR3 comprises 14 residues. CDR3 in amino acids: CASSLKAGNTEAFF. CDR3 nucleotide sequence: TGTGCCAGCAGCTTAAAAGCTGGTAACACTGAAGCTTTCTTT.

This chain joins TRBV11-2 and TRBJ1-2; 7 nucleotides agree with TRBD1. The J segment lost 5 bases and the V segment lost 2 bases, leaving 5 bases of the junction unmatched. Germline V gives CDR1 SGHAT, CDR2 FQNNGV. The length of the CDR3 is 14 residues. CDR3 DNA: TGTGCCAGCAGCTTACCGACAGGGTTTTATGGCTACACCTTC. The encoded protein is CASSLPTGFYGYTF.

V and J are TRBV6-4 and TRBJ2-7, with D unresolved. V was pared by 2 bases and J by 3 bases, with 8 bases between. CDR1 MRHNA and CDR2 SNTAGT come from the germline V gene. The CDR3 is 13 residues long. This CDR3 is CASSDTGFYEQYF. CDR3 nucleotides: TGTGCCAGCAGTGACACCGGGTTCTACGAGCAGTACTTC.

The V and J genes are TRBV15 and TRBJ1-2; no clear D gene. The CDR3 length is 12 residues. In germline, CDR1 is LNHNV, CDR2 YYDKDF (reference sequence). V lost 3 bases to trimming and J lost 2 bases, with 4 bases between them. The CDR3 DNA sequence: TGTGCCACCAGCAGTCAGAACTATGGCTACACCTTC. Translating gives CATSSQNYGYTF.

The genes are TRBV28 and TRBJ1-4, with a tentative D call TRBD1 (5 bases). CDR3 length: 15 residues. From germline, CDR1 is MDHEN and CDR2 SYDVKM. Trimming shortened V by 4 bases and J by 8 bases, and 17 bases separated the two germline ends. In nucleotides, the CDR3 is TGTGCCAGCAGTTCCCTCTTCAGGGTAACCGAAAAACTGTTTTTT. It specifies CASSSLFRVTEKLFF.

The chain employs TRBV3-1 (or the pseudogene TRBV3-2) and TRBJ2-7; the D is unclear. V gave up 4 bases and J gave up 0 bases, with 7 bases separating them. Germline V gene lookup returns CDR1 LGHDT and CDR2 YNNKEL (reference sequence). The CDR3 has 13 residues. This chain's CDR3 is CASSPKNSYEQYF. CDR3 DNA: TGTGCCAGCAGCCCCAAAAACTCCTACGAGCAGTACTTC.

The chain links TRBV25-1 to TRBJ1-1; the D is unclear. The CDR3 loop spans 15 amino acids. Trimming shortened V by 5 bases and J by 0 bases, and 13 bases separated the two germline ends. The germline gives CDR1 MGHDK, CDR2 SYGVNS. CDR3 amino acids: CASSRLQALNTEAFF. The CDR3 nucleotides read TGTGCCAGCAGTCGCCTTCAGGCGCTGAACACTGAAGCTTTCTTT. Full variable domain (remainder filled in from reference TRBV25-1 and TRBJ1-1): EADIYQTPRYLVIGTGKKITLECSQTMGHDKMYWYQQDPGMELHLIHYSYGVNSTEKGDLSSESTVSRIRTEHFPLTLESARPSHTSQYLCASSRLQALNTEAFFGQGTRLTVV.

The chain uses TRBV7-6 and TRBJ2-2, with TRBD2 matching 8 bases. Germline assignment: CDR1 SGHVS and CDR2 FNYEAQ. V gave up 5 bases and J gave up 7 bases; unmatched junction bases: 12. The CDR3 consists of 16 residues. The CDR3, as DNA: TGTGCCAGCAGCCCAACTGGTAGCGGGATAAGCGGGGAGCTGTTTTTT. Its translation: CASSPTGSGISGELFF.

The chain couples TRBV7-2 to TRBJ1-6; D unresolved. There are 12 residues in the CDR3. Deletions cut 2 bases from V and 8 bases from J, with 4 bases between. Per the germline V gene, CDR1 is SGHTA and CDR2 is FQGNSA. The CDR3 is CASSLYDSPLHF. In DNA form, the CDR3 reads TGTGCCAGCAGCTTATACGATTCACCCCTCCACTTT.

The chain recombines TRBV7-8 with TRBJ2-1, with TRBD1 matching 8 bases. Germline V CDR1 and CDR2: SGHVS, FQNEAQ. The CDR3 is 19 amino acids. The ends lost 5 bases at V and 6 bases at J; junction bases unmatched: 21. The CDR3 nucleotides read TGTGCCAGCAGCCCGCACGTGAGACCGACAGGGGCAACGGGCAATGAGCAGTTCTTC. Protein: CASSPHVRPTGATGNEQFF.

The J gene is TRBJ1-1, the V gene TRBV28; D remains unclear. The germline V and J ends were trimmed by 3 bases and 1 base, with 9 bases remaining between them. CDR1 MDHEN and CDR2 SYDVKM come from the germline V gene. The CDR3 sequence is 14 residues long. For the CDR3, the DNA is TGTGCCAGCAGTTTTTGGCGGGGGAACACTGAAGCTTTCTTT. This gives the protein CASSFWRGNTEAFF.

This clone showed up just a few times. The V gene is TRBV19, the J gene TRBJ2-1; 9 bases fit TRBD2. Germline V gene sequence: CDR1 LNHDA, CDR2 SQIVND (reference sequence). The CDR3 extends over 18 amino acids. J lost 0 bases, V lost 2 bases, and 8 bases had no gene match. As DNA, the CDR3 is TGTGCCAGTAGTATAAGGGGACTAGCTTCCCTCTCCTACAATGAGCAGTTCTTC. Encoded protein: CASSIRGLASLSYNEQFF.

The CDR3 region is CASSKGLALGFYEQYF. The CDR3 bases are TGTGCCAGTAGTAAGGGTCTCGCTCTGGGATTCTACGAGCAGTACTTC. V gene TRBV19 combines with J gene TRBJ2-7; no clear D gene. The V end lost 4 bases, the J end lost 3 bases, and 19 bases lay between the germline ends. The germline gives CDR1 LNHDA, CDR2 SQIVND (reference sequence). The CDR3 is made up of 16 amino acids.

The chain is built from TRBV5-1 and TRBJ1-2; the D is unclear. This CDR3 has 13 residues. Trimming took 5 bases from V and 4 from J, leaving 12 bases between them. Per germline, CDR1 SGHRS and CDR2 YFSETQ. The CDR3 is CASRLNSPYGYTF. CDR3 sequence (DNA): TGCGCCAGCAGATTGAATAGTCCCTATGGCTACACCTTC.

J is TRBJ1-1 and V is TRBV2, with unresolved D. Germline V gene sequence: CDR1 SNHLY, CDR2 FYNNEI. This CDR3 is 14 amino acids long. V was shortened by 5 bases and J by 0 bases, with 10 bases between the two germline ends. The CDR3 DNA sequence: TGTGCCAGCAGTCAGCTCGGGATGAACACTGAAGCTTTCTTT. This translates into CASSQLGMNTEAFF.

The chain has TRBV18 and TRBJ2-5; 14 positions agree with TRBD2. The V gene end was trimmed by 3 bases and the J gene end by 5 bases; junction bases not matched to a gene: 5. The CDR3 consists of 16 residues. From germline, CDR1 is KGHSH and CDR2 LQKENI. CDR3 residues: CASSPPGLAGVETQYF. The DNA of the CDR3 is TGTGCCAGCTCACCCCCGGGACTAGCGGGAGTCGAGACCCAGTACTTC.

This sequence joins TRBV7-9 and TRBJ1-4; 8 bases agree with TRBD1. The length of the CDR3 is 15 residues. Germline V lookup: CDR1 SEHNR, CDR2 FQNEAQ (reference sequence). V shed 3 bases, J shed 7 bases, and the junction held 7 bases outside the gene matches. The CDR3 DNA reads TGTGCCAGCAGCTTGGCGTCAGGGGGCGGTGAAAAACTGTTTTTT. This codes for CASSLASGGGEKLFF.

This chain connects TRBV9 to TRBJ2-5; D unresolved. Germline V gives CDR1 SGDLS, CDR2 YYNGEE. The germline V and J ends were trimmed by 0 bases and 2 bases, with 5 bases remaining between them. CDR3 size: 13 residues. CDR3 DNA sequence: TGTGCCAGCAGCGTAGACAGACAAGAGACCCAGTACTTC. It codes for CASSVDRQETQYF.

The gene calls are TRBV4-2 and TRBJ1-2; no reliable D call. This CDR3 contains 14 residues. Looked up from germline, CDR1 is LGHNA and CDR2 is YNFKEQ. V lost 4 bases, J lost 0 bases, and 9 bases lay in between. In nucleotides, the CDR3 is TGTGCCAGCAGCCCCCCTCTGACTAACTATGGCTACACCTTC. Its protein is CASSPPLTNYGYTF.

The rearrangement links TRBV7-9 to TRBJ2-1, with 9 bases lining up with TRBD1. This CDR3 is 17 amino acids long. V dropped 1 base and J dropped 3; count of bases not matched to a gene: 7. Germline assignment: CDR1 SEHNR and CDR2 FQNEAQ (reference sequence). This chain's CDR3 is CASSLGSWDRVYNEQFF. The CDR3 DNA reads as TGTGCCAGCAGCTTAGGATCATGGGACAGGGTCTACAATGAGCAGTTCTTC.

The chain couples TRBV5-4 to TRBJ1-2; D ambiguous. The germline V gene encodes CDR1 SGHNT and CDR2 YYREEE (reference sequence). The V end lost 4 bases, the J end lost 4 bases, and 11 bases lay between the germline ends. CDR3 size: 13 residues. The CDR3 reads CASSTDGSYGYTF. In nucleotides, the CDR3 is TGTGCCAGCAGCACGGATGGAAGCTATGGCTACACCTTC.

The chain uses TRBV2 and TRBJ1-1, with TRBD1 identical over 7 bases. Looked up from germline, CDR1 is SNHLY and CDR2 is FYNNEI. This CDR3 has 12 residues. Trimming took 7 bases from V and 11 from J; bases not matched to a gene: 10. The chain's CDR3 is CASKRQGGVAFF. The CDR3 DNA reads as TGTGCCAGCAAAAGACAGGGAGGTGTCGCTTTCTTT.

The gene calls are TRBV7-8 and TRBJ1-1, with 8 positions matching TRBD1. The CDR3 consists of 14 residues. Per the germline V gene, CDR1 is SGHVS and CDR2 is FQNEAQ. Trimming at V came to 5 bases and at J to 1 base, leaving 3 bases not matched to a gene. CDR3 region: CASSSGQGNTEAFF. The CDR3 DNA sequence: TGTGCCAGCAGCAGCGGACAGGGGAACACTGAAGCTTTCTTT. Based on the CDR3 plus reference TRBV7-8 and TRBJ1-1, the full variable domain is GAGVSQSPRYKVAKRGQDVALRCDPISGHVSLFWYQQALGQGPEFLTYFQNEAQLDKSGLPSDRFFAERPEGSVSTLKIQRTQQEDSAVYLCASSSGQGNTEAFFGQGTRLTVV.

CDR3 nucleotide sequence: TGTGCCAGCAGTCGGACAGGGGAGTTCGATGGCTACACCTTC. Protein product: CASSRTGEFDGYTF. V is TRBV2 and J is TRBJ1-2, with TRBD1 matching over 9 bases. V gave up 5 bases and J gave up 6 bases; unmatched junction bases: 7. Germline V gene sequence: CDR1 SNHLY, CDR2 FYNNEI. This CDR3 is 14 amino acids long. Full variable domain (missing parts from reference TRBV2 and TRBJ1-2): EPEVTQTPSHQVTQMGQEVILRCVPISNHLYFYWYRQILGQKVEFLVSFYNNEISEKSEIFDDQFSVERPDGSNFTLKIRSTKLEDSAMYFCASSRTGEFDGYTFGSGTRLTVV.